The clone carrying this TCR beta chain was seen only once. The antigen remains undetermined. This specimen comes from a study of blood T cells in healthy people across ages. Study-wide context: With template switching, about one barcoded beta molecule was captured per two T cells.

The CDR3 consists of 14 residues. CDR1 MNHEY and CDR2 SMNVEV come from the germline V gene (reference sequence). Trimming removed 6 bases at V and 4 bases at J, with 15 bases between. The second PCR ran about 6 to 12 cycles with a sample-barcoded 5' primer and J-beta primers. A template-switch adaptor that had 12 random nucleotides put a tag on each cDNA molecule. Via MiXCR, TCRdb re-called the 5' RACE reads, giving one row per CDR3 protein. Of roughly 1.4 million distinct CDR3 sequences in the sample, roughly 59% were seen once. Study-level points and caveats: Older individuals had lower TCR beta diversity per million T cells (the decline was roughly linear). PBMCs went unsorted, and a conclusive naive versus antigen-experienced comparison was therefore prevented.

This sequence originates from a man aged 18-30 years in good health. The chain combines TRBV27 with TRBJ1-1; D is perhaps TRBD1 (5 bases). Sequenced: blood. The CDR3 loop reads CASRSGNRITEAFF. The CDR3 DNA reads TGTGCCAGCAGGTCAGGGAACAGGATCACTGAAGCTTTCTTT.